The source of this T cell receptor (beta chain) is a study of high-grade serous ovarian cancer treatment subgroups. Across the study: Each sample yielded on average approximately 7,700 unique TCR beta rearrangements from more than 13,000 reads.

Tumor tissue was taken before any definitive surgery or chemotherapy was given. General study results and limits: Tumors within one patient showed repertoire similarity of about 0.1 to 0.8.

The V and J ends lost 7 bases and 4 bases, in that order; junction bases with no gene match: 4. The CDR3 has 14 residues. Germline assignment: CDR1 LNHDA and CDR2 SQIVND (reference sequence). Measured with immunoSEQ multiplex PCR; TCRdb has only the in-frame clones, and not every one. The table lists thousands of clones, around 79% of them singletons, with around 8.9% in the top ten. On this clone: Its specificity is not known.

The chain employs TRBV19 and TRBJ2-1; 10 bases map to TRBD1. The TCR was taken from a human donor with high-grade serous ovarian cancer. The sample comprised tumor tissue. CDR3 nucleotide sequence: TGTGCCAGTACCCGACAGGGGGCTTACAATGAGCAGTTCTTC. Protein: CASTRQGAYNEQFF.